A single sample is the source of the 27 T cell receptor beta chains below, sequenced in a study of post-analysis software for immune sequencing data. General study points: TRBV segments more frequent in patients than in controls numbered several and included TRBV5-6, TRBV5-1 and TRBV20-1.

cDNA libraries for TCR beta contained unique molecular identifiers. TCRdb itself ran the PCR reads through MiXCR, one entry per CDR3 protein. The table records some 800,000 distinct CDR3 sequences, roughly 50% of them present only once. Their cognate antigens are unknown. The sequenced sample was blood. The receptor source for this set is a girl aged 5-17 years with multiple sclerosis.

The chain carries TRBV4-2 and TRBJ2-5; no clear D gene. CDR3 length equals 14 residues. Per the germline V gene, CDR1 is LGHNA and CDR2 is YNFKEQ. The V gene lost 0 bases and the J gene lost 2 bases, with 7 bases spanning the gap. The CDR3 DNA reads TGTGCCAGCAGCCAAGACGCCCAGCAAGAGACCCAGTACTTC. It translates to CASSQDAQQETQYF.

The V gene is TRBV7-2, the J gene TRBJ2-5; 13 bases are a match to TRBD2. The J segment lost 2 bases and the V segment lost 4 bases, leaving 16 bases of the junction unmatched. The CDR3 is made up of 20 amino acids. Germline V CDR1 and CDR2: SGHTA, FQGNSA. The CDR3 nucleotides are TGTGCCAGCAGCTCGGTGACTAGCGGGAGGCTGATAACCATTCAAGAGACCCAGTACTTC. Translation gives CASSSVTSGRLITIQETQYF. Complete variable domain (other parts from reference TRBV7-2 and TRBJ2-5): GAGVSQSPSNKVTEKGKDVELRCDPISGHTALYWYRQSLGQGLEFLIYFQGNSAPDKSGLPSDRFSAERTGGSVSTLTIQRTQQEDSAVYLCASSSVTSGRLITIQETQYFGPGTRLLVL.

The V and J genes are TRBV20-1 and TRBJ2-7, with TRBD2 matching 7 bases. CDR3 length equals 14 residues. CDR1 DFQATT and CDR2 SNEGSKA come from the germline V gene (reference sequence). The ends lost 0 bases at V and 12 bases at J; junction bases unmatched: 14. The DNA of the CDR3 is TGCAGTGCTAGAGACCCCTCGAGGGAGGGCCCCATGTACTTC. Residues: CSARDPSREGPMYF.

In this sample, this clonotype turned up a few times. The chain joins TRBV29-1 to TRBJ2-1, with D hard to call. The germline V gene has CDR1 SQVTM and CDR2 ANQGSEA. V was pared by 3 bases and J by 10 bases, with 10 bases between. The CDR3 consists of 11 residues. CDR3 nucleotide sequence: TGCAGCGTTGATGAGCAGGTAGAGCAGTTCTTC. Translated, it gives CSVDEQVEQFF.

This chain connects TRBV6-6 to TRBJ2-1; D is unresolved. Germline CDR1 reads MNHNY; CDR2 reads SVGAGI (reference sequence). The V end lost 2 bases, the J end lost 10 bases, and 6 bases lay between the germline ends. The CDR3 loop spans 11 amino acids. The CDR3 sequence: CASSYKYEQFF. CDR3 nucleotides: TGTGCCAGCAGTTACAAGTACGAGCAGTTCTTC.

The chain combines TRBV7-9 with TRBJ2-4; either TRBD1 or TRBD2 may fit D (6 bases each). The DNA matches TRBJ2-7 better at its end, which makes the J call doubtful. The CDR3 is made up of 12 amino acids. Germline V lookup: CDR1 SEHNR, CDR2 FQNEAQ (reference sequence). The CDR3 loop is CAILGGLDEQYF. Here the CDR3 DNA reads TGTGCCATCTTGGGGGGCCTGGACGAGCAGTACTTC.

V gene TRBV12-3 or TRBV12-4 combines with J gene TRBJ1-1, with D uncertain. The CDR3 covers 14 residues. Trimming removed 4 bases at V and 0 bases at J, with 9 bases between. The DNA for the CDR3 is TGTGCCAGCAGTTGGGAGGGCCTGAACACTGAAGCTTTCTTT. Translated, it gives CASSWEGLNTEAFF.

The rearrangement uses TRBV6-2 or TRBV6-3 and TRBJ2-7; perhaps TRBD1 as D (6 bases). Germline-derived CDR1 and CDR2 are MNHEY and SVGEGT. CDR3 length: 14 residues. With 0 bases removed from V and 6 bases from J, the gap between germline ends came to 12 bases. The CDR3 region is CASSYSIRRGEQYF. The CDR3, as DNA: TGTGCCAGCAGTTACTCGATACGCAGGGGCGAGCAGTACTTC.

This clonotype was found once. The chain combines TRBV12-3 or TRBV12-4 with TRBJ2-1; D tentatively reads TRBD1 or TRBD2 (5 bases each). The CDR3 sequence is 12 residues long. Trimming cost V 10 bases and J 4 bases, with 11 bases left between them. DNA for the CDR3: TGTGCCACCACTAGGGGTTACAATGAGCAGTTCTTC. Protein product: CATTRGYNEQFF.

CDR3 region: CASSQDGEGSEKLFF. CDR3 DNA sequence: TGTGCCAGCAGCCAAGATGGGGAGGGTAGTGAAAAACTGTTTTTT. V usage is TRBV4-2 and J usage is TRBJ1-4, with D hard to call. The V and J ends lost 0 bases and 7 bases respectively, with 12 bases between them. This CDR3 comprises 15 residues. The germline V gene has CDR1 LGHNA and CDR2 YNFKEQ.

This clonotype was observed a handful of times. CDR3 amino acids: CASRRYQYNEQFF. In DNA, the CDR3 is TGTGCCAGCAGACGGTACCAATACAATGAGCAGTTCTTC. The chain couples TRBV7-3 to TRBJ2-1; no reliable D call. V lost 6 bases and J 4 bases, leaving 10 bases between the germline ends. The CDR3 consists of 13 residues. CDR1 is SGHTA, CDR2 FQGTGA, per germline.

The V gene is TRBV20-1, the J gene TRBJ2-2, with TRBD2 identical over 9 bases. The CDR3 is 16 amino acids. The V gene's germline CDR1 is DFQATT and CDR2 SNEGSKA (reference sequence). V gave up 8 bases and J gave up 7 bases; unmatched junction bases: 17. CDR3 coding DNA: TGCAGTACAGGACTAGCGAGACGTAAAAAAGGCGGGGAGCTGTTTTTT. It specifies CSTGLARRKKGGELFF.

The chain has TRBV7-2 and TRBJ2-1; D perhaps matches TRBD2 (6 bases). V shed 1 base and J shed 0 bases, with 16 bases lying between them. The CDR3 loop spans 18 amino acids. Germline CDR1 is SGHTA and CDR2 is FQGNSA. CDR3 region: CASSLVWASASSYNEQFF. The CDR3 region has the DNA TGTGCCAGCAGCTTAGTATGGGCTAGCGCTAGCTCCTACAATGAGCAGTTCTTC.

The rearrangement joins TRBV20-1 to TRBJ2-1; 7 nucleotides match TRBD1. CDR3 size: 14 residues. Looked up from germline, CDR1 is DFQATT and CDR2 is SNEGSKA (reference sequence). Trimming took 4 bases from V and 2 from J; bases not matched to a gene: 5. DNA of the CDR3: TGCAGTGCTACATTCGGGACAGCCTACAATGAGCAGTTCTTC. It translates to CSATFGTAYNEQFF.

The sample holds a few counts of this clonotype. This sequence joins TRBV7-2 and TRBJ2-5; D perhaps matches TRBD1 (5 bases). Trimming took off 5 bases at V and 0 bases at J, with 13 bases between the two ends. This CDR3 contains 15 residues. Germline CDR1 is SGHTA and CDR2 is FQGNSA. This CDR3 is CASSPPRGNQETQYF. The CDR3 DNA reads TGTGCCAGCAGCCCCCCTAGGGGCAACCAAGAGACCCAGTACTTC.

V and J are TRBV6-1 and TRBJ1-6; D is unclear. Trimming stripped 7 bases from V and 7 bases from J, with 17 bases between. Germline V CDR1 and CDR2: MNHNS, SASEGT. There are 15 residues in the CDR3. The CDR3 protein is CASMVRLGRNSPLHF. CDR3 nucleotides: TGTGCCAGCATGGTACGGCTCGGAAGGAATTCACCCCTCCACTTT.

The gene calls are TRBV20-1 and TRBJ2-3, with unresolved D. Deletions cut 1 base from V and 4 bases from J, with 12 bases between. This CDR3 has 14 residues. The germline V gene has CDR1 DFQATT and CDR2 SNEGSKA (reference sequence). CDR3 sequence (DNA): TGCAGTGCTAGAGGAGGTTGGGCCCCAGATACGCAGTATTTT. This translates into CSARGGWAPDTQYF.

The DNA of the CDR3 is TGCAGCGTTCTAGACAGGGCGCAAAACACAGATACGCAGTATTTT. It translates to CSVLDRAQNTDTQYF. V usage is TRBV29-1 and J usage is TRBJ2-3; 7 nucleotides match TRBD1. The germline CDR1 and CDR2 sequences are SQVTM and ANQGSEA. V lost 5 bases to trimming and J lost 2 bases; unmatched junction nucleotides: 10. The length of the CDR3 is 15 residues.

The chain has TRBV20-1 and TRBJ1-2; D gene unclear. Trimming left V 3 bases short and J 1 base short, with 15 bases between. The CDR3 runs 15 residues. Germline loops: CDR1 DFQATT, CDR2 SNEGSKA (reference sequence). The CDR3 DNA reads TGCAGTGCTAGCGTCGGCGGGAACAGTAACTATGGCTACACCTTC. Its protein product is CSASVGGNSNYGYTF.

Here the CDR3 DNA reads TGTGCCAGCAGCTTAGCCGGAGGGTACACTGAAGCTTTCTTT. It translates to CASSLAGGYTEAFF. This chain joins TRBV7-2 and TRBJ1-1; D gene uncertain. Germline CDR1 reads SGHTA; CDR2 reads FQGNSA. V was trimmed by 0 bases and J by 3 bases, leaving 8 bases between them. The CDR3 has 14 amino acids.

V and J are TRBV24-1 and TRBJ2-1; 12 bases fit TRBD1. Germline V gives CDR1 KGHDR, CDR2 SFDVKD. The V segment lost 4 bases and the J segment 5 bases; nucleotides outside the gene matches: 14. This CDR3 region has 19 residues. The CDR3 loop is CATSESGQGARILNNEQFF. Written as DNA, the CDR3 is TGTGCCACCAGTGAGTCGGGACAGGGGGCGAGGATCTTGAACAATGAGCAGTTCTTC.

This chain uses TRBV4-2 with TRBJ2-1; D is perhaps TRBD2 (6 bases). The CDR3 totals 16 residues. Germline CDR1 is LGHNA and CDR2 is YNFKEQ. With 4 bases removed from V and 3 bases from J, the gap between germline ends came to 16 bases. The CDR3 DNA follows: TGTGCCAGCAGCCCCGCGAGCCGGGAGATCTACAATGAGCAGTTCTTC. Encoded protein: CASSPASREIYNEQFF.

This clonotype was recorded a few times. The genes are TRBV6-2 or TRBV6-3 and TRBJ2-7, with D unclear. CDR1 and CDR2 (germline): MNHEY, SVGEGT. Trimming stripped 2 bases from V and 2 bases from J, with 16 bases between. This CDR3 contains 16 residues. In DNA form, the CDR3 reads TGTGCCAGCAGTTACCTATCCTATCCGGTCGCCTACGAGCAGTACTTC. It translates to CASSYLSYPVAYEQYF.

The rearrangement links TRBV20-1 to TRBJ2-2, with 8 positions matching TRBD2. CDR1 DFQATT and CDR2 SNEGSKA come from the germline V gene (reference sequence). CDR3 length: 15 residues. Trimming at V came to 6 bases and at J to 3 bases, leaving 9 bases not matched to a gene. The CDR3 spells CSAGKRETDTGELFF. In DNA, the CDR3 is TGCAGTGCCGGGAAGCGGGAGACCGACACCGGGGAGCTGTTTTTT.

This sequence joins TRBV4-3 and TRBJ1-4; 10 nucleotides align to TRBD1. The CDR3 length is 14 residues. V lost 3 bases and J lost 8; bases outside the gene matches: 3. CDR1 and CDR2 (germline): LGHNA, YSLEER. CDR3 DNA sequence: TGCGCCAGCAGCCAGGGGACAGGGGAGGAAAAACTGTTTTTT. Its translation: CASSQGTGEEKLFF.

There are many counts of this clonotype. V and J are TRBV20-1 and TRBJ2-3; 9 positions match TRBD2. Germline loops: CDR1 DFQATT, CDR2 SNEGSKA (reference sequence). J lost 1 base, V lost 7 bases, and 15 bases had no gene match. This CDR3 has 17 residues. CDR3 DNA: TGCAGTGGCGAAAGGGCGGGAGGGCCGGTCGGCACAGATACGCAGTATTTT. It encodes CSGERAGGPVGTDTQYF.

The chain recombines TRBV7-2 with TRBJ2-5; possible D gene TRBD2, 5 bases. Looked up from germline, CDR1 is SGHTA and CDR2 is FQGNSA. Trimming left V 5 bases short and J 1 base short, with 14 bases between. The CDR3 covers 15 residues. The CDR3 is CASSQKGGPQETQYF. For the CDR3, the DNA is TGTGCCAGCAGCCAAAAGGGCGGGCCCCAAGAGACCCAGTACTTC.